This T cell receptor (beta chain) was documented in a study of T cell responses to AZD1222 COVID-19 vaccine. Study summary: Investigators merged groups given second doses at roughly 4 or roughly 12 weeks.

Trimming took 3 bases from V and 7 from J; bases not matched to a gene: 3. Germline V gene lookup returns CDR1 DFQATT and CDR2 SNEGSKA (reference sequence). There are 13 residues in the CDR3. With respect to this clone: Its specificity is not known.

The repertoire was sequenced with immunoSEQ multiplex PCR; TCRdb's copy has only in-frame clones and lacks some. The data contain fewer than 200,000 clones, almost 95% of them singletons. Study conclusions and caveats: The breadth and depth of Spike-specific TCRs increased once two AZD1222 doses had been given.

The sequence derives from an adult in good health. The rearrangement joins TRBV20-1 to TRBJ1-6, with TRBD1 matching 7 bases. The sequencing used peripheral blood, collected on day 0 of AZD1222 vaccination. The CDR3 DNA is TGCAGTGCTAGTGACAGGGAGAATTCACCCCTCCACTTT. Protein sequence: CSASDRENSPLHF.